The 13 T cell receptor beta chains presented below share a single source sample, sequenced in a study of blood T cell repertoires in COVID-19. The protocol was immunoSEQ multiplex PCR, while the TCRdb copy is restricted to in-frame clones and leaves out a portion. This sample carries more than 300,000 clones, roughly 87% of them seen once, and the ten largest clones take approximately 5%. What was sequenced was PBMCs or T cells enriched from blood (not recorded which). Source of these receptors: a woman between 50 and 59 years old who had recovered from COVID-19.

This chain links TRBV6-2 or TRBV6-3 with TRBJ1-5, with D perhaps matching TRBD1 (5 bases). CDR3 length: 15 amino acids. The V gene lost 3 bases and the J gene lost 0 bases, with 9 bases spanning the gap. CDR1 MNHEY and CDR2 SVGEGT come from the germline V gene. The CDR3 spells CASSYQGNSNQPQHF. The CDR3 DNA sequence: TGTGCCAGCAGTTATCAGGGTAATAGCAATCAGCCCCAGCATTTT.

The chain uses TRBV19 and TRBJ1-2; 8 positions match TRBD1. The V segment lost 7 bases and the J segment 4 bases; nucleotides outside the gene matches: 11. The germline gives CDR1 LNHDA, CDR2 SQIVND (reference sequence). The CDR3 runs 15 residues. The chain's CDR3 is CASNPTGGTAYGYTF. CDR3 in DNA: TGTGCCAGTAATCCTACAGGGGGTACTGCCTATGGCTACACCTTC.

This clone was seen once. The chain uses TRBV4-3 and TRBJ1-2; 9 bases are shared with TRBD1. V lost 4 bases to trimming and J lost 5 bases; unmatched junction nucleotides: 2. The V gene's germline CDR1 is LGHNA and CDR2 YSLEER. The CDR3 totals 13 residues. The chain's CDR3 is CASSPGQGYGYTF. CDR3 DNA: TGCGCCAGCAGCCCGGGACAGGGTTATGGCTACACCTTC.

V is TRBV6-1 and J is TRBJ2-7, with 7 bases lining up with TRBD2. The CDR3 runs 15 residues. V shed 1 base, J shed 4 bases, and the junction held 7 bases outside the gene matches. CDR1 and CDR2 from the germline V gene are MNHNS and SASEGT. DNA of the CDR3: TGTGCCAGCAGTGAAGTGGGAGGGATCAAGTACGAGCAGTACTTC. Translating gives CASSEVGGIKYEQYF.

The V gene is TRBV5-5, the J gene TRBJ1-4; no definite D call. Trimming pared 3 bases from V and 10 bases from J, leaving 16 bases between. The CDR3 sequence is 14 residues long. Germline V gives CDR1 SGHKS, CDR2 YYEKEE (reference sequence). The CDR3 is CASSSRAWERKLFF. The CDR3 nucleotides read TGTGCCAGCAGCTCGCGTGCGTGGGAGAGAAAACTGTTTTTT.

This chain links TRBV15 with TRBJ2-5; 8 nucleotides align to TRBD1. Germline V gives CDR1 LNHNV, CDR2 YYDKDF (reference sequence). With V trimmed by 0 bases and J by 4 bases, 10 bases remained unmatched. This CDR3 has 17 residues. The CDR3 is CATSRDKGRDRGETQYF. The CDR3 DNA reads as TGTGCCACCAGCAGAGATAAAGGGCGAGACAGGGGAGAGACCCAGTACTTC.

The chain joins TRBV27 to TRBJ1-1, with 8 positions matching TRBD1. The V segment lost 0 bases and the J segment 3 bases; nucleotides outside the gene matches: 9. This CDR3 spans 17 amino acids. Germline V gene data show CDR1 as MNHEY and CDR2 as SMNVEV (reference sequence). As DNA, the CDR3 is TGTGCCAGCAGTTTATCGGGTATGACAGGGGTGGACACTGAAGCTTTCTTT. This sequence encodes CASSLSGMTGVDTEAFF.

The chain carries TRBV19 and TRBJ1-4; maybe TRBD1 (5 bases). Trimming stripped 6 bases from V and 7 bases from J, with 18 bases between. The CDR3 runs 15 residues. CDR1 and CDR2 (germline): LNHDA, SQIVND (reference sequence). The CDR3 here is CASSTIRGSGEKLFF. The CDR3 DNA is TGTGCCAGTAGCACCATTAGGGGCTCTGGTGAAAAACTGTTTTTT.

The V gene is TRBV3-1 (or the pseudogene TRBV3-2), the J gene TRBJ2-5; D is possibly TRBD2 (6 bases). V lost 5 bases and J lost 2, with 15 bases in between. The CDR3 runs 15 residues. Germline CDR1 and CDR2: LGHDT and YNNKEL (reference sequence). The CDR3 here is CASSSRLVLQETQYF. CDR3 bases: TGTGCCAGCAGCTCAAGACTAGTTCTACAAGAGACCCAGTACTTC.

V and J are TRBV18 and TRBJ2-3; TRBD2 aligns across 11 bases. Germline CDR1 and CDR2: KGHSH and LQKENI. This CDR3 is built from 16 residues. The J segment lost 5 bases and the V segment lost 5 bases, leaving 9 bases of the junction unmatched. CDR3 in DNA: TGTGCCAGCTCAGCCTTAGCGGGGGGGCTACAAGATACGCAGTATTTT. This sequence encodes CASSALAGGLQDTQYF.

The V and J genes are TRBV10-3 and TRBJ1-1, with 7 bases that match TRBD1. CDR3 size: 13 residues. Germline CDR1 and CDR2: ENHRY and SYGVKD. With V trimmed by 5 bases and J by 5 bases, 5 bases remained unmatched. The CDR3: CAISLTGVTEAFF. The DNA for the CDR3 is TGTGCCATCAGTCTAACAGGGGTTACTGAAGCTTTCTTT.

In nucleotides, the CDR3 is TGTGCCTGGAGTCCTCTAGGAGTTAGCACAGATACGCAGTATTTT. This translates into CAWSPLGVSTDTQYF. V usage is TRBV30 and J usage is TRBJ2-3, with D uncertain. There are 15 residues in the CDR3. The V gene lost 2 bases and the J gene lost 0 bases, with 12 bases spanning the gap. CDR1 and CDR2 (germline): GTSNPN, SVGIG (reference sequence).

The J gene is TRBJ2-1, the V gene TRBV15; D is ambiguous. V lost 3 bases and J lost 0, with 12 bases in between. The CDR3 runs 16 residues. From germline, CDR1 is LNHNV and CDR2 YYDKDF (reference sequence). The chain's CDR3 is CATSSLELSSYNEQFF. CDR3 DNA: TGTGCCACCAGCAGCCTGGAGCTAAGCTCCTACAATGAGCAGTTCTTC.